This T cell receptor (beta chain) appears in the sequencing data of a study of blood T cell repertoires in COVID-19. Study-level background: Nucleic acid was either cDNA or gDNA, and it came from T cells, B-cell-depleted T cells, or PBMCs.

As originally analysed: Reference gene primer amplification in the assay estimated nucleated cell counts. The table came from immunoSEQ multiplex PCR; TCRdb's copy has only in-frame clones and leaves some out. V, J and clone size derive from that table, while D and trimming were established from the DNA sequence. The table includes approximately 190,000 clones, more than 80% detected once. This clone was detected only a few times. Germline CDR1 is LNHDA and CDR2 is SQIVND (reference sequence). The CDR3 runs to 15 residues. V was shortened by 4 bases and J by 8 bases, with 15 bases between the two germline ends.

V and J are TRBV19 and TRBJ1-6, with D possibly being TRBD1 (6 bases). The sample was peripheral blood. This TCR was sampled from a man aged 45-65 years with acute or convalescent COVID-19. The CDR3 region is CASSRAGVMDSPLHF. In nucleotides, the CDR3 is TGTGCCAGTAGTAGGGCAGGGGTGATGGATTCACCCCTCCACTTT.